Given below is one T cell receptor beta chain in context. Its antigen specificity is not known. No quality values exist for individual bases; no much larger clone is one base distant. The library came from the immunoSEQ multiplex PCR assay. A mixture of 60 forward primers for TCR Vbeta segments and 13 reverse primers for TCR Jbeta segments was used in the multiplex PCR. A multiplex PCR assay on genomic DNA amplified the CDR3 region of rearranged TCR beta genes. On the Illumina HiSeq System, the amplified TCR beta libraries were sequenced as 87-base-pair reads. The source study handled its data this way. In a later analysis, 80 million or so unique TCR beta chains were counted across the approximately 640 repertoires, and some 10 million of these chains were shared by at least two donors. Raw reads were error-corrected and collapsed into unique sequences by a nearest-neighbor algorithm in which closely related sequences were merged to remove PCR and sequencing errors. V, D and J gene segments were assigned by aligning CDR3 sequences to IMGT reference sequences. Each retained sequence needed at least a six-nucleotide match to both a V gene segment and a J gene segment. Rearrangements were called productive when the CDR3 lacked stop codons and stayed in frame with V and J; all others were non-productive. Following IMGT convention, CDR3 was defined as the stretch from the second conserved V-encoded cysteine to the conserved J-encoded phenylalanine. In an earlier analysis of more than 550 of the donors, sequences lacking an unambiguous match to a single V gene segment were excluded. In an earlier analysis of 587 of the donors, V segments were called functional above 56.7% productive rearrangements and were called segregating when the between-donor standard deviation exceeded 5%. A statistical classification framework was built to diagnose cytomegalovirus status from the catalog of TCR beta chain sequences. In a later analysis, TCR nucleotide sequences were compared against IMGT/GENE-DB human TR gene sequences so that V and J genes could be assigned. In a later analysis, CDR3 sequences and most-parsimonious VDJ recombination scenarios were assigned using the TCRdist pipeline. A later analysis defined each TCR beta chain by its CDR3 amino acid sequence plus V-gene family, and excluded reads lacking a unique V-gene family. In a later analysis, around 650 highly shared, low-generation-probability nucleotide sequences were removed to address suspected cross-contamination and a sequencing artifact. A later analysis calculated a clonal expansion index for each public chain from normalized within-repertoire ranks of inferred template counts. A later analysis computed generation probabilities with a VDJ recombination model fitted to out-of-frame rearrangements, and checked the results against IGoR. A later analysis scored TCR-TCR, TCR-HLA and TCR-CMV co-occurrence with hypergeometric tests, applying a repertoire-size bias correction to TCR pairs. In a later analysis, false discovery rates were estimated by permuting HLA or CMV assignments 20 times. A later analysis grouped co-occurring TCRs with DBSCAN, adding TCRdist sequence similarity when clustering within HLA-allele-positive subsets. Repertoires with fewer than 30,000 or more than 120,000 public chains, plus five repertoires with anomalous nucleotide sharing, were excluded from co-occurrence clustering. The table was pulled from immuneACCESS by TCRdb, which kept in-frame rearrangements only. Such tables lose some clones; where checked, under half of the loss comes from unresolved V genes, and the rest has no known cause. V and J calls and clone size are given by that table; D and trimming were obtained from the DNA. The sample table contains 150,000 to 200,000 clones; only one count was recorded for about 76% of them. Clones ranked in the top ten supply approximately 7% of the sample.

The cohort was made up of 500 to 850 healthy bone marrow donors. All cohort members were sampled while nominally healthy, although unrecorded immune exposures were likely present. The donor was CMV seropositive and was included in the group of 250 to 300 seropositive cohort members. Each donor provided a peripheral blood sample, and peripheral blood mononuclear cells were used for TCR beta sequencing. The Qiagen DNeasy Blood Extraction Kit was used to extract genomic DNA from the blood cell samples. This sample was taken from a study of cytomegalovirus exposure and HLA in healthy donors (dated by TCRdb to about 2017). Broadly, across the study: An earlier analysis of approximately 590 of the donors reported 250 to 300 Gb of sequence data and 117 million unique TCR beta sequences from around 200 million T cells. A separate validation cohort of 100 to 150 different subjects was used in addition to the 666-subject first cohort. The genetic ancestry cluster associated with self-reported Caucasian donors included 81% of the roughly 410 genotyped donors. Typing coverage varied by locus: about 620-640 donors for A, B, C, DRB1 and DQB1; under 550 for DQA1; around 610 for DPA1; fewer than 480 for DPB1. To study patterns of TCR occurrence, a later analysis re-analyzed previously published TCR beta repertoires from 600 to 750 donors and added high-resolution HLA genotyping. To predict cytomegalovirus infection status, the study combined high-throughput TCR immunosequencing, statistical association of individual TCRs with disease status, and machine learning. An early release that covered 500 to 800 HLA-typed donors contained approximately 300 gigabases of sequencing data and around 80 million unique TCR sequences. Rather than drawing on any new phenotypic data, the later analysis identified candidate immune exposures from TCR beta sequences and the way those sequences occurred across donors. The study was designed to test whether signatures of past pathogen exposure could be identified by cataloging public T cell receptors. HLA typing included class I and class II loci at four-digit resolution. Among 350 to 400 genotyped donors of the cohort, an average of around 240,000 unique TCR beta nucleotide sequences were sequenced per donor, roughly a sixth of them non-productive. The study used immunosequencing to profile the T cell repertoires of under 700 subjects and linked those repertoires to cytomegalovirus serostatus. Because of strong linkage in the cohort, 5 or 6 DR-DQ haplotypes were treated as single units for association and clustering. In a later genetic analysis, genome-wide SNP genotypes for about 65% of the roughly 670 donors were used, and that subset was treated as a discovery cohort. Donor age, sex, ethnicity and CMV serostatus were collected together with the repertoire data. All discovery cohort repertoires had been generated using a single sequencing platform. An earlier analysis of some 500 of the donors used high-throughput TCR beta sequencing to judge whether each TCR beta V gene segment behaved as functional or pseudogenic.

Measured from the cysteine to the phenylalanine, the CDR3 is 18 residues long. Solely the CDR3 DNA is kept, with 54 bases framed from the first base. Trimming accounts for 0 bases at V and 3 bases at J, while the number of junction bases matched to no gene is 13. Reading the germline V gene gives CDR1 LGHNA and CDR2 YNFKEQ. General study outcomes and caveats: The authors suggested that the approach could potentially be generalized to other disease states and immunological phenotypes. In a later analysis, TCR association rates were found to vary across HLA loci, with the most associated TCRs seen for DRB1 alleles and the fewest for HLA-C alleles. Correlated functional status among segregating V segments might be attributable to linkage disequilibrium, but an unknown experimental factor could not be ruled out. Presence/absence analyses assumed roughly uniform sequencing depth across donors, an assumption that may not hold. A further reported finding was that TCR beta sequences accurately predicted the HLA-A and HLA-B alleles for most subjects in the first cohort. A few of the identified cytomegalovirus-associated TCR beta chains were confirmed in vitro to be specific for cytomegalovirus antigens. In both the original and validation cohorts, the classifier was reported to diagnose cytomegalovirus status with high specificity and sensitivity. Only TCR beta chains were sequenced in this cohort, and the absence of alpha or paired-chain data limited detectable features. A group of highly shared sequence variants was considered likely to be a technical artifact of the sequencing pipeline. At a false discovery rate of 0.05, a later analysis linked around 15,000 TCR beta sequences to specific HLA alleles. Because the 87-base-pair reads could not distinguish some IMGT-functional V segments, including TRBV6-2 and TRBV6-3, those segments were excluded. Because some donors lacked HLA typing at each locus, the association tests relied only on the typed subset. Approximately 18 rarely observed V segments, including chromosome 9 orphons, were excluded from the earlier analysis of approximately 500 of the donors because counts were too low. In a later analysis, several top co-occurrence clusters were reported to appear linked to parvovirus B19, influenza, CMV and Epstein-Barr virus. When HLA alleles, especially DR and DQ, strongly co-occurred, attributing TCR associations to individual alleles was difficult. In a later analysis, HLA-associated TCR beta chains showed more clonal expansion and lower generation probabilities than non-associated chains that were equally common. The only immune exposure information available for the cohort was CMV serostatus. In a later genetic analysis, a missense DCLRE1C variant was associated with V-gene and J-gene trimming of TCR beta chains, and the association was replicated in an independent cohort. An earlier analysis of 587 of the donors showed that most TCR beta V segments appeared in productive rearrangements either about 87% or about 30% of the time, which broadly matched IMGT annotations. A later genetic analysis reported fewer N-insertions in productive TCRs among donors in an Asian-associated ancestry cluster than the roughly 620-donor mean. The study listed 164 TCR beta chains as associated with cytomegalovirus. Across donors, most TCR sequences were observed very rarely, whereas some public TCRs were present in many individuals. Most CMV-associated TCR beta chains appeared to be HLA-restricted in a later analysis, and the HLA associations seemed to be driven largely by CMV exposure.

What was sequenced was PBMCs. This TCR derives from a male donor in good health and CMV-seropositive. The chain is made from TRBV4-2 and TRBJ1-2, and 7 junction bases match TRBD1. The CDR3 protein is CASSQDLTGATQDYGYTF. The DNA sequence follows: TGTGCCAGCAGCCAAGATTTAACAGGGGCCACCCAGGACTATGGCTACACCTTC.